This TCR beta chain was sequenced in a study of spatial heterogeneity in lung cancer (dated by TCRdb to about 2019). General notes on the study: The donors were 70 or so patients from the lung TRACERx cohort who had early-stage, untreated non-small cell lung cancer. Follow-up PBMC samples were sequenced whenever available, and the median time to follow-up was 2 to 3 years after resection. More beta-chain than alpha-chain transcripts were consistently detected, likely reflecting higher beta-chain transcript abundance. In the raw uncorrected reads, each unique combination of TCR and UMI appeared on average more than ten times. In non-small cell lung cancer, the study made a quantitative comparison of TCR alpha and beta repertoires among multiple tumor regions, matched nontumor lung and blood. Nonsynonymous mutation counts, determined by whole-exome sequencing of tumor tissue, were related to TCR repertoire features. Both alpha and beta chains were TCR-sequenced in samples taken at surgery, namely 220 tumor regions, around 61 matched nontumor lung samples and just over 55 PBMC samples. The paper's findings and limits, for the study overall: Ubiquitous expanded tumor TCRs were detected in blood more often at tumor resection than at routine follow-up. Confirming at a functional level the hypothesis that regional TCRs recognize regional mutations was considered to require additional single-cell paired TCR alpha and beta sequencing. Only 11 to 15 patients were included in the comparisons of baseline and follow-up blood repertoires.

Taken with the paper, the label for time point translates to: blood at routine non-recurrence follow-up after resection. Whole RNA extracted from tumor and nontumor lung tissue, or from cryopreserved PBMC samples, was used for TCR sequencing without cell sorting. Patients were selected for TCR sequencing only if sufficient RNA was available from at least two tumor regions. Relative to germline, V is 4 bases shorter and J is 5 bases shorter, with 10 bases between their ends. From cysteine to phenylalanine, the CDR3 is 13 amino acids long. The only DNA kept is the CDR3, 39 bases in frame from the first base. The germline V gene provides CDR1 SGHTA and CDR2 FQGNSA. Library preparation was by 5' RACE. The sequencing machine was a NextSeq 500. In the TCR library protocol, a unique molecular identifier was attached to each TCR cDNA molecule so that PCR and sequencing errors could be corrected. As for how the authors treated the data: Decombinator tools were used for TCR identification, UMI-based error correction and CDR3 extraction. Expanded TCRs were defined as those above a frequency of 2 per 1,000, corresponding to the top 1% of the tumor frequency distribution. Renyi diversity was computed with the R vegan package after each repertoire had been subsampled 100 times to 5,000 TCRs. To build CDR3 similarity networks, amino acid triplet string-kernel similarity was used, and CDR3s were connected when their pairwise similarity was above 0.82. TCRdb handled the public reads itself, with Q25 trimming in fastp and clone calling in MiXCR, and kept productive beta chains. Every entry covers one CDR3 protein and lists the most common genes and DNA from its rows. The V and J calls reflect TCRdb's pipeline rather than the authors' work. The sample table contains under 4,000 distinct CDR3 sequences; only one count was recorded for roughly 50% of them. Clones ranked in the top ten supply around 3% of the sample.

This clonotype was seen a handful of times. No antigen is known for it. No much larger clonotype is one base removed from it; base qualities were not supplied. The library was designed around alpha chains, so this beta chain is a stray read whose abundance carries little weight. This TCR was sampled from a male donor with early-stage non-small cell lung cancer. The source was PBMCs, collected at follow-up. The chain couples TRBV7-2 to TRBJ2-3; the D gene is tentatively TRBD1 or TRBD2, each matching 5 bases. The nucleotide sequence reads TGTGCCAGCAGCTGGGGGTGGAAAGATACGCAGTATTTT. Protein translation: CASSWGWKDTQYF.